Below, 29 T cell receptor beta chains from the same sample are listed, as sequenced in a study of shared clonotypes between healthy human individuals. The table came from immunoSEQ multiplex PCR; TCRdb's copy has only in-frame clones and leaves some out. The table has hundreds of thousands of clones, 60% to 75% seen once. The sample consisted of memory CD4+ T cells sorted from blood. Subset described: CD45RA-negative fraction. All receptors derive from a woman between 25 and 40 years old in good health.

The chain has TRBV27 and TRBJ1-1; no firm D call. Germline CDR1 is MNHEY and CDR2 is SMNVEV (reference sequence). This CDR3 has 13 residues. V shed 3 bases and J shed 8 bases, with 13 bases lying between them. CDR3 protein: CASSFLTGREAFF. The CDR3 bases are TGTGCCAGCAGTTTCCTGACCGGAAGAGAAGCTTTCTTT.

This chain uses TRBV29-1 with TRBJ1-4; D not resolved. With 6 bases removed from V and 0 bases from J, the gap between germline ends came to 5 bases. The CDR3 contains 12 residues. CDR1 and CDR2 from the germline V gene are SQVTM and ANQGSEA. The CDR3 region is CSVRTTNEKLFF. CDR3 sequence (DNA): TGCAGCGTGCGGACAACTAATGAAAAACTGTTTTTT.

This rearrangement joins TRBV30 to TRBJ2-3, with D perhaps TRBD2 (5 bases). In germline, CDR1 is GTSNPN, CDR2 SVGIG (reference sequence). CDR3 size: 14 residues. Trimming left V 3 bases short and J 1 base short, with 11 bases between. CDR3 DNA: TGTGCCTGGAGCCCGGGGTTTGGCACAGATACGCAGTATTTT. Protein product: CAWSPGFGTDTQYF.

The genes are TRBV7-3 and TRBJ2-1; TRBD2 aligns across 12 bases. CDR1 and CDR2 (germline): SGHTA, FQGTGA. The J segment lost 8 bases and the V segment lost 5 bases, leaving 4 bases of the junction unmatched. The CDR3 spans 14 residues. CDR3 loop: CASSLAGGSDEQFF. The CDR3 bases are TGTGCCAGCAGCCTAGCGGGAGGGTCGGATGAGCAGTTCTTC. The whole variable domain, filled in from reference TRBV7-3 and TRBJ2-1, reads GAGVSQTPSNKVTEKGKYVELRCDPISGHTALYWYRQSLGQGPEFLIYFQGTGAADDSGLPNDRFFAVRPEGSVSTLKIQRTERGDSAVYLCASSLAGGSDEQFFGPGTRLTVL.

The rearrangement uses TRBV7-9 and TRBJ1-1; D is perhaps TRBD1 (6 bases). The CDR3 is 14 residues long. Trimming pared 1 base from V and 5 bases from J, leaving 11 bases between. Germline V gives CDR1 SEHNR, CDR2 FQNEAQ (reference sequence). This chain's CDR3 is CASSLEGGSTEAFF. The CDR3 DNA is TGTGCCAGCAGCTTAGAAGGGGGATCGACTGAAGCTTTCTTT.

The chain combines TRBV11-1 with TRBJ2-1; 8 nucleotides agree with TRBD2. Germline lookup yields CDR1 SGHAT and CDR2 FQDESV (reference sequence). This CDR3 has 16 amino acids. J was trimmed by 0 bases and V by 5 bases; bases with no gene match: 6. CDR3 loop: CASSGVAGSSYNEQFF. CDR3 in DNA: TGTGCCAGCAGCGGGGTAGCGGGGAGCTCCTACAATGAGCAGTTCTTC.

The rearrangement links TRBV5-1 to TRBJ2-2; D unresolved. Germline loops: CDR1 SGHRS, CDR2 YFSETQ. V was pared by 4 bases and J by 2 bases, with 6 bases between. This CDR3 is built from 13 residues. The CDR3 loop is CASSGVNTGELFF. The CDR3 coding sequence is TGCGCCAGCAGCGGGGTAAACACCGGGGAGCTGTTTTTT. The full variable domain, completed using reference TRBV5-1 and TRBJ2-2, is KAGVTQTPRYLIKTRGQQVTLSCSPISGHRSVSWYQQTPGQGLQFLFEYFSETQRNKGNFPGRFSGRQFSNSRSEMNVSTLELGDSALYLCASSGVNTGELFFGEGSRLTVL.

The V gene is TRBV11-2, the J gene TRBJ1-3; TRBD1 is a possible D gene (5 bases). The CDR3 runs to 13 residues. Germline lookup yields CDR1 SGHAT and CDR2 FQNNGV. Trimming shortened V by 0 bases and J by 16 bases, and 16 bases separated the two germline ends. In DNA form, the CDR3 reads TGTGCCAGCAGCTTAGATCCCCGACAGCCCACCTATTTT. This translates into CASSLDPRQPTYF.

The chain employs TRBV5-1 and TRBJ2-3; no clear D. CDR3 length equals 15 residues. Germline V gene lookup returns CDR1 SGHRS and CDR2 YFSETQ. The V gene lost 0 bases and the J gene lost 3 bases, with 11 bases spanning the gap. CDR3 in amino acids: CASSLDLSSTDTQYF. The CDR3 coding sequence is TGCGCCAGCAGCTTGGATCTCAGTTCAACAGATACGCAGTATTTT. The whole variable domain, filled in from reference TRBV5-1 and TRBJ2-3, reads KAGVTQTPRYLIKTRGQQVTLSCSPISGHRSVSWYQQTPGQGLQFLFEYFSETQRNKGNFPGRFSGRQFSNSRSEMNVSTLELGDSALYLCASSLDLSSTDTQYFGPGTRLTVL.

The J gene is TRBJ2-1, the V gene TRBV7-2, with 12 bases that match TRBD2. CDR1 and CDR2 (germline): SGHTA, FQGNSA. The CDR3 covers 17 residues. The V and J ends lost 5 bases and 0 bases, in that order; junction bases with no gene match: 5. The CDR3 region has the DNA TGTGCCAGCAGCAGAGGACTAGCGGGAAGCTCCTACAATGAGCAGTTCTTC. Its translation is CASSRGLAGSSYNEQFF. Combining the CDR3 with reference TRBV7-2 and TRBJ2-1 gives the whole variable domain GAGVSQSPSNKVTEKGKDVELRCDPISGHTALYWYRQSLGQGLEFLIYFQGNSAPDKSGLPSDRFSAERTGGSVSTLTIQRTQQEDSAVYLCASSRGLAGSSYNEQFFGPGTRLTVL.

The V and J genes are TRBV28 and TRBJ1-4; D is unclear. In germline, CDR1 is MDHEN, CDR2 SYDVKM. Trimming left V 5 bases short and J 3 bases short, with 13 bases between. This CDR3 has 15 residues. CDR3 nucleotide sequence: TGTGCCAGCAGTGCCCCAGGCGCATCTAATGAAAAACTGTTTTTT. Its protein is CASSAPGASNEKLFF.

About this clone: Within the sample, other DNA sequences also encode this same CDR3. The gene calls are TRBV29-1 and TRBJ1-4, with 7 bases lining up with TRBD1. This CDR3 spans 13 amino acids. Germline V CDR1 and CDR2: SQVTM, ANQGSEA. Trimming took 4 bases from V and 8 from J; bases not matched to a gene: 7. CDR3 protein: CSVADREGEKLFF. The CDR3 nucleotides are TGCAGCGTTGCCGACAGGGAGGGCGAAAAACTGTTTTTT.

The chain links TRBV10-2 to TRBJ1-2; TRBD1 matches at 7 bases. The ends lost 5 bases at V and 8 bases at J; junction bases unmatched: 5. The CDR3 spans 12 residues. From germline, CDR1 is WSHSY and CDR2 SAAADI. The CDR3 spells CASSSQGYGYTF. In DNA, the CDR3 is TGCGCCAGCAGTTCACAGGGGTACGGCTACACCTTC.

To note about this clone: This may be a read error, as it is one base from a much larger clone. This chain joins TRBV28 and TRBJ1-2, with D hard to call. Germline values: CDR1 MDHEN, CDR2 SYDVKM. The CDR3 totals 12 residues. The CDR3 loop reads CVSSFPNYGYTF. The DNA of the CDR3 is TGTGTCAGCAGTTTCCCTAACTATGGCTACACCTTC.

This CDR3 is CASSFQGANLEAFF. The CDR3 region has the DNA TGCGCCAGCAGCTTTCAGGGGGCCAATCTTGAAGCTTTCTTT. This chain joins TRBV5-1 and TRBJ1-1, with 8 bases aligning to TRBD1. The V and J ends lost 2 bases and 7 bases, in that order; junction bases with no gene match: 7. The CDR3 is 14 amino acids. CDR1 is SGHRS and CDR2 is YFSETQ in the germline V gene.

This chain connects TRBV30 to TRBJ1-2; tentative D call: TRBD1 (6 bases). This CDR3 has 13 residues. Per the germline V gene, CDR1 is GTSNPN and CDR2 is SVGIG (reference sequence). The V and J ends lost 2 bases and 7 bases respectively, with 14 bases between them. CDR3 region: CAWSLDRVSGYTF. DNA of the CDR3: TGTGCCTGGAGTCTGGACAGAGTCTCTGGCTACACCTTC.

Notes on this clone: Distinct nucleotide sequences in the sample also encode this CDR3. This chain joins TRBV29-1 and TRBJ1-2; D perhaps matches TRBD1 (5 bases). Germline V gene data show CDR1 as SQVTM and CDR2 as ANQGSEA. The ends were cut back, 6 bases at V and 2 bases at J, with 7 bases in the middle. This CDR3 has 11 residues. DNA for the CDR3: TGCAGCGTCGGGGACAACTATGGCTACACCTTC. Translation: CSVGDNYGYTF.

This clone came up a few times. The chain couples TRBV27 to TRBJ2-5, with 12 bases fitting TRBD2. The J call may be faulty, since TRBJ2-7 better matches the DNA end. CDR3 length: 16 amino acids. From germline, CDR1 is MNHEY and CDR2 SMNVEV (reference sequence). This CDR3 reads CASSYGPSGRAFEQYF. Written as DNA, the CDR3 is TGTGCCAGCAGCTATGGGCCTAGCGGGAGGGCCTTCGAGCAGTACTTC.

This clone was recorded many times. The chain combines TRBV5-6 with TRBJ1-2, with 7 bases aligning to TRBD1. Germline V gene lookup returns CDR1 SGHDT and CDR2 YYEEEE. The trim removed 2 bases at V and 2 bases at J, leaving 9 bases unmatched. CDR3 length: 16 residues. This CDR3 reads CASSLPRTGGNYGYTF. CDR3 in DNA: TGTGCCAGCAGCTTACCTAGGACAGGAGGGAACTATGGCTACACCTTC.

This chain connects TRBV10-3 to TRBJ2-7; D not certain. CDR1 is ENHRY, CDR2 SYGVKD, per germline. Trimming removed 0 bases from V and 0 bases from J, with 9 bases in between. The CDR3 is 15 residues long. The DNA for the CDR3 is TGTGCCATCAGTGAGTCTGCCCAGAACTCCTACGAGCAGTACTTC. Translating gives CAISESAQNSYEQYF.

The rearrangement joins TRBV30 to TRBJ1-4, with D uncertain. Trimming stripped 6 bases from V and 5 bases from J, with 7 bases between. CDR3 size: 11 residues. CDR1 and CDR2 (germline): GTSNPN, SVGIG (reference sequence). The CDR3 bases are TGTGCCTGCGAGAGAAATGAAAAACTGTTTTTT. Its protein product is CACERNEKLFF.

This chain uses TRBV19 with TRBJ1-4, with TRBD1 matching 9 bases. Trimming removed 5 bases from V and 7 bases from J; junction bases left unmatched: 5. Germline loops: CDR1 LNHDA, CDR2 SQIVND (reference sequence). The CDR3 loop spans 14 amino acids. The CDR3 loop is CASSGTGLSEKLFF. The CDR3 nucleotides read TGTGCCAGTAGTGGGACAGGGTTAAGTGAAAAACTGTTTTTT.

This clone was recorded at least ten times. The same CDR3 can be traced to other DNA sequences in this sample. This chain links TRBV2 with TRBJ2-2; D unresolved. Trimming removed 8 bases from V and 2 bases from J, with 18 bases in between. There are 16 residues in the CDR3. CDR1 is SNHLY and CDR2 is FYNNEI in the germline V gene. The CDR3 coding sequence is TGTGCCAGCTCCCAAAACCAGCAGACAAACACCGGGGAGCTGTTTTTT. The encoded protein is CASSQNQQTNTGELFF. Full variable domain (outside the CDR3, taken from reference TRBV2 and TRBJ2-2): EPEVTQTPSHQVTQMGQEVILRCVPISNHLYFYWYRQILGQKVEFLVSFYNNEISEKSEIFDDQFSVERPDGSNFTLKIRSTKLEDSAMYFCASSQNQQTNTGELFFGEGSRLTVL.

CDR3 DNA: TGTGCCAGCAGCCAAGGAGGGAGTAAGAATGAGCAGTTCTTC. It is translated as CASSQGGSKNEQFF. The J gene is TRBJ2-1, the V gene TRBV4-2, with D possibly matching TRBD2 (5 bases). The V and J ends lost 1 base and 7 bases respectively, with 11 bases between them. Germline values: CDR1 LGHNA, CDR2 YNFKEQ. This CDR3 has 14 residues.

This sequence joins TRBV10-3 and TRBJ2-1; 11 nucleotides match TRBD2. V lost 2 bases, J lost 9 bases, and 6 bases stayed unmatched. Germline assignment: CDR1 ENHRY and CDR2 SYGVKD. The CDR3 contains 15 residues. CDR3 in amino acids: CAISEGTSGNLEQFF. For the CDR3, the DNA is TGTGCCATCAGTGAGGGGACTAGCGGAAATCTTGAGCAGTTCTTC.

Written as DNA, the CDR3 is TGTGCCAGTAGTATAGGGTACCGGCGGAGGGCCGACACCGGGGAGCTGTTTTTT. Its translation is CASSIGYRRRADTGELFF. V gene TRBV19 combines with J gene TRBJ2-2, with D tentatively TRBD2 (6 bases). Germline loops: CDR1 LNHDA, CDR2 SQIVND (reference sequence). V was cut by 1 base and J by 3 bases, with 18 bases left in between. The CDR3 runs to 18 residues.

The genes are TRBV2 and TRBJ2-3; TRBD2 is a possible D gene (5 bases). V was shortened by 7 bases and J by 0 bases, with 17 bases between the two germline ends. Germline CDR1 reads SNHLY; CDR2 reads FYNNEI. The CDR3 covers 16 residues. CDR3 sequence (DNA): TGTGCCAGCACCGAACAACTAGATCCTAGCACAGATACGCAGTATTTT. This codes for CASTEQLDPSTDTQYF. The whole variable domain, filled in from reference TRBV2 and TRBJ2-3, reads EPEVTQTPSHQVTQMGQEVILRCVPISNHLYFYWYRQILGQKVEFLVSFYNNEISEKSEIFDDQFSVERPDGSNFTLKIRSTKLEDSAMYFCASTEQLDPSTDTQYFGPGTRLTVL.

The chain carries TRBV28 and TRBJ1-1; tentative D call: TRBD1 (5 bases). This CDR3 is built from 17 residues. Germline CDR1 MDHEN, CDR2 SYDVKM. Trimming stripped 4 bases from V and 3 bases from J, with 21 bases between. In DNA form, the CDR3 reads TGTGCCAGCAGTTCTGGTAAATTTAACAGGACCCACACTGAAGCTTTCTTT. Translating it yields CASSSGKFNRTHTEAFF.

V and J are TRBV14 and TRBJ2-1; D is possibly TRBD1 (6 bases). Germline V gene sequence: CDR1 SGHDN, CDR2 FVKESK. Trimming removed 6 bases from V and 2 bases from J, with 17 bases in between. The CDR3 loop spans 16 amino acids. CDR3 in DNA: TGTGCCAGCAGTCTATTTCGGGACACAACCTACAATGAGCAGTTCTTC. Translated: CASSLFRDTTYNEQFF.